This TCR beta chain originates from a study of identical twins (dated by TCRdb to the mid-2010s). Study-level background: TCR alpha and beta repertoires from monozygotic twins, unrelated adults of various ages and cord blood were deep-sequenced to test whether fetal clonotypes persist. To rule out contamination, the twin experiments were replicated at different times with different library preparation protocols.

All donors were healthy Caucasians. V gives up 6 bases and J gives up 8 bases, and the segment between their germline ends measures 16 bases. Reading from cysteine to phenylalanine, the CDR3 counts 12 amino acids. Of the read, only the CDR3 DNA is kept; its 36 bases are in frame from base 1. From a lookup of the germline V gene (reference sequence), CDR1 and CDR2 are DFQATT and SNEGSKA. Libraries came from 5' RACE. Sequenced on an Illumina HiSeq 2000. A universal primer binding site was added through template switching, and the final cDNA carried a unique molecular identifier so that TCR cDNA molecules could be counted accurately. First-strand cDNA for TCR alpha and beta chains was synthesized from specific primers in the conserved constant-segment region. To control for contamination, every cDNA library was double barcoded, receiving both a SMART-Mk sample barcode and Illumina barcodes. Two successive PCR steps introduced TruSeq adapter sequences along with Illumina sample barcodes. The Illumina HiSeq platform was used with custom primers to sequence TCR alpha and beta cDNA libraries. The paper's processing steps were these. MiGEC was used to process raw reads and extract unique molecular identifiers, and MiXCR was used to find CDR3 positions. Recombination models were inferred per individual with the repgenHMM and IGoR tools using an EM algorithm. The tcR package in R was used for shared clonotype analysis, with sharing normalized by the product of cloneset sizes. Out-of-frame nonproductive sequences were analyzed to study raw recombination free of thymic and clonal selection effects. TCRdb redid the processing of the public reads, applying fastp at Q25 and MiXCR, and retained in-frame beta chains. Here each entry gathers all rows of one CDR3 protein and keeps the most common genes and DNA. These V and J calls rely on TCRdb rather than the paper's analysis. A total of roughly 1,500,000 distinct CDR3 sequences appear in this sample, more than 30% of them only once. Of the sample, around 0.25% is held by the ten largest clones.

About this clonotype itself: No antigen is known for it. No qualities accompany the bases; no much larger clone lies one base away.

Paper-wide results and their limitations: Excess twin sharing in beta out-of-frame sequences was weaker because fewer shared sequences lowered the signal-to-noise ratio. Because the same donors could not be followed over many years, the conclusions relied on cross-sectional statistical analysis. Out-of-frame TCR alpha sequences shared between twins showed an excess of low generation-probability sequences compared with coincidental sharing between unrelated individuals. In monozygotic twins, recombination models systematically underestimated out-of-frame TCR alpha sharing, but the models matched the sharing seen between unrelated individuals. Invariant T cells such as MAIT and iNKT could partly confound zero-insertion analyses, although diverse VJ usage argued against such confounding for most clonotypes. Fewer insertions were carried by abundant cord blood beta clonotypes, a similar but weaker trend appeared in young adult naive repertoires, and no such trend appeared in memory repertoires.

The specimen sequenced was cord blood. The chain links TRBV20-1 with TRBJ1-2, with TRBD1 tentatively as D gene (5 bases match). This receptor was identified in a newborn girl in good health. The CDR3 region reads CSAFGTIGGYTF. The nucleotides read TGCAGTGCCTTCGGGACTATCGGCGGCTACACCTTC.